A single sample is the source of the 16 T cell receptor beta chains below, sequenced in a study of blood T cell repertoires in COVID-19. Measured with immunoSEQ multiplex PCR; TCRdb has only the in-frame clones, and not every one. The sample lists about 200,000 clones, about 90% seen once, with 1.6% in the top ten. Material for sequencing was peripheral blood. Source of these receptors: a man aged 18 to 30 with active or convalescent COVID-19.

The rearrangement uses TRBV7-2 and TRBJ2-5, with D unclear. Germline assignment: CDR1 SGHTA and CDR2 FQGNSA. The ends were cut back, 2 bases at V and 5 bases at J, with 12 bases in the middle. The CDR3 runs 14 residues. DNA of the CDR3: TGTGCCAGCAGCTTATTCTTGTCCGCGGAGACCCAGTACTTC. Protein sequence: CASSLFLSAETQYF.

The chain links TRBV27 to TRBJ1-1; D remains ambiguous. Trimming stripped 6 bases from V and 9 bases from J, with 11 bases between. The CDR3 spans 11 residues. Germline V gene data show CDR1 as MNHEY and CDR2 as SMNVEV (reference sequence). The CDR3 region is CASSRGLKAFF. The CDR3 coding sequence is TGTGCCAGCAGCCGAGGACTAAAAGCTTTCTTT.

This sequence joins TRBV4-2 and TRBJ2-7, with D possibly matching TRBD2 (6 bases). There are 16 residues in the CDR3. Per germline, CDR1 LGHNA and CDR2 YNFKEQ. Between the trimmed V and J ends, which lost 1 base and 0 bases, there was a span of 13 bases. CDR3 loop: CASSQGQSGSSYEQYF. The CDR3 DNA reads as TGTGCCAGCAGCCAAGGACAAAGCGGGTCCTCCTACGAGCAGTACTTC.

The chain has TRBV24-1 and TRBJ2-3, with TRBD1 matching 8 bases. Looked up from germline, CDR1 is KGHDR and CDR2 is SFDVKD. CDR3 length: 16 residues. Trimming at V came to 2 bases and at J to 0 bases, leaving 3 bases not matched to a gene. The CDR3 protein is CATSDSGGSSTDTQYF. CDR3 DNA sequence: TGTGCCACCAGTGATTCAGGGGGCTCTAGCACAGATACGCAGTATTTT.

This clone was found once. The V and J genes are TRBV25-1 and TRBJ1-2; 7 nucleotides align to TRBD1. Germline lookup yields CDR1 MGHDK and CDR2 SYGVNS. Trimming removed 4 bases from V and 7 bases from J; junction bases left unmatched: 12. This CDR3 contains 15 residues. The CDR3 here is CASSGGGRGLSGYTF. The CDR3 coding sequence is TGTGCCAGCAGTGGAGGGGGCAGGGGGTTGTCTGGCTACACCTTC.

This rearrangement joins TRBV5-8 to TRBJ2-3; D gene uncertain. This CDR3 is 13 amino acids long. Trimming took 1 base from V and 0 from J, leaving 3 bases between them. Germline V CDR1 and CDR2: SGHTS, YDEGEE. The CDR3 region is CASSLTSTDTQYF. The CDR3 bases are TGTGCCAGCAGCTTGACTAGCACAGATACGCAGTATTTT.

The rearrangement joins TRBV14 to TRBJ1-2; TRBD1 matches at 7 bases. Trimming at V came to 6 bases and at J to 6 bases, leaving 7 bases not matched to a gene. The CDR3 length is 13 residues. The germline V gene encodes CDR1 SGHDN and CDR2 FVKESK. CDR3 in amino acids: CASSRTGGDGYTF. The CDR3 nucleotides read TGTGCCAGCAGTCGGACAGGCGGGGATGGCTACACCTTC.

The chain employs TRBV4-2 and TRBJ1-1, with a weak D call TRBD1 (5 bases). CDR1 and CDR2 from the germline V gene are LGHNA and YNFKEQ. The CDR3 length is 18 residues. V shed 3 bases and J shed 4 bases, with 24 bases lying between them. For the CDR3, the DNA is TGTGCCAGCAGCCATGAAAGGGGCCGGGGGTCGGGGTTCACTGAAGCTTTCTTT. Its translation is CASSHERGRGSGFTEAFF.

This chain uses TRBV11-2 with TRBJ1-6; D call uncertain. Germline assignment: CDR1 SGHAT and CDR2 FQNNGV. This CDR3 spans 15 amino acids. Trimming stripped 6 bases from V and 0 bases from J, with 9 bases between. This CDR3 reads CASRPGSSYNSPLHF. CDR3 bases: TGTGCCAGCAGGCCAGGAAGCTCCTATAATTCACCCCTCCACTTT. Based on the CDR3 plus reference TRBV11-2 and TRBJ1-6, the full variable domain is EAGVAQSPRYKIIEKRQSVAFWCNPISGHATLYWYQQILGQGPKLLIQFQNNGVVDDSQLPKDRFSAERLKGVDSTLKIQPAKLEDSAVYLCASRPGSSYNSPLHFGNGTRLTVT.

The chain employs TRBV6-1 and TRBJ1-1; 8 bases match TRBD1. V trimming: 3 bases; J trimming: 6 bases; junction bases outside the gene matches: 12. Germline V gene data show CDR1 as MNHNS and CDR2 as SASEGT. The CDR3 is 16 residues long. CDR3 DNA sequence: TGTGCCAGCAGTGAGGGGGGACAGGTCGTGAGGGCTGAAGCTTTCTTT. It yields the protein CASSEGGQVVRAEAFF.

V is TRBV5-4 and J is TRBJ2-1, with D maybe TRBD2 (5 bases). The germline gives CDR1 SGHNT, CDR2 YYREEE (reference sequence). The V gene lost 4 bases and the J gene lost 5 bases, with 13 bases spanning the gap. The CDR3 length is 14 residues. DNA of the CDR3: TGTGCCAGCAGCGGTCCTCGGGGAAACAATGAGCAGTTCTTC. Its protein is CASSGPRGNNEQFF.

This clone occurred a few times. The CDR3: CASSSGQGFHEQYF. The CDR3 DNA reads as TGTGCCAGCAGCTCGGGACAGGGGTTCCACGAGCAGTACTTC. J is TRBJ2-7 and V is TRBV7-2; 10 bases fit TRBD1. Per the germline V gene, CDR1 is SGHTA and CDR2 is FQGNSA. The trim removed 4 bases at V and 5 bases at J, leaving 5 bases unmatched. The CDR3 loop spans 14 amino acids.

The chain combines TRBV5-4 with TRBJ1-2; the D is unclear. The CDR3 consists of 14 residues. Germline V gene lookup returns CDR1 SGHNT and CDR2 YYREEE (reference sequence). Trimming removed 2 bases from V and 1 base from J, with 9 bases in between. The CDR3 nucleotides are TGTGCCAGCAGCTTCCCCCAGAATAACTATGGCTACACCTTC. Translating gives CASSFPQNNYGYTF.

V is TRBV4-3 and J is TRBJ1-3, with 7 bases identical to TRBD1. The CDR3 runs to 15 residues. V shed 1 base, J shed 1 base, and the junction held 1 base outside the gene matches. CDR1 and CDR2 (germline): LGHNA, YSLEER. In DNA, the CDR3 is TGCGCCAGCAGCCAAGGACAGGGTTCTGGAAACACCATATATTTT. It encodes CASSQGQGSGNTIYF.

The chain couples TRBV5-6 to TRBJ1-2; D may be TRBD1 (6 bases). This CDR3 comprises 14 residues. In germline, CDR1 is SGHDT, CDR2 YYEEEE. V was cut by 4 bases and J by 5 bases, with 15 bases left in between. CDR3 DNA sequence: TGTGCCAGCAGCCCGACGTGGCAGGGGTATGGCTACACCTTC. Translated: CASSPTWQGYGYTF.

In nucleotides, the CDR3 is TGTGCCAGCAGCGTAGATCAAGCGCCGGCCGTAGGGGAGCTGTTTTTT. This gives the protein CASSVDQAPAVGELFF. This chain joins TRBV9 and TRBJ2-2; D is ambiguous. V shed 0 bases and J shed 8 bases, with 17 bases lying between them. Looked up from germline, CDR1 is SGDLS and CDR2 is YYNGEE. The CDR3 is 16 residues long. Supplemented by reference TRBV9 and TRBJ2-2, the full variable domain reads DSGVTQTPKHLITATGQRVTLRCSPRSGDLSVYWYQQSLDQGLQFLIQYYNGEERAKGNILERFSAQQFPDLHSELNLSSLELGDSALYFCASSVDQAPAVGELFFGEGSRLTVL.